Sequencing of this T cell receptor beta chain was carried out in a study of glioma-infiltrating T cells. Study context: Low-grade gliomas were grade II; glioblastomas were grade IV at initial diagnosis.

Worth noting for this clonotype: Its specificity is not known.

Amplification of TCR alpha and beta CDR3 regions from RNA used iRepertoire nested multiplex PCR. Each CDR3 protein gets one entry after TCRdb re-called the multiplex PCR reads with MiXCR. Found here are a few hundred thousand distinct CDR3 sequences, roughly two fifths of them singletons; the top ten hold 9.5% to 15%. Study-level points and caveats: A blood CDR3 motif signature was depleted in highly divergent patients. Above-expected tissue-blood divergence occurred in all gliomas, most in low-grade ones.

The receptor comes from a human donor with low-grade glioma or glioblastoma, undergoing nonglioma brain surgery, or in good health (not recorded which). Material: glioma tissue, nonneoplastic brain tissue, or PBMCs (not recorded which).

The CDR3 is CASSRGLSAEAFF. The DNA of the CDR3 is TGTGCCAGCAGCCGAGGGCTGTCAGCTGAAGCTTTCTTT. The rearrangement links TRBV6-1 to TRBJ1-1; no clear D gene. Germline lookup yields CDR1 MNHNS and CDR2 SASEGT. The CDR3 sequence is 13 residues long. V lost 6 bases, J lost 6 bases, and 14 bases lay in between.